This passage covers 2 T cell receptor beta chains from one sample sequenced in a study of T cell changes during pregnancy in multiple sclerosis. Some clones are missing from TCRdb's copy, which holds only in-frame ones; the method was immunoSEQ multiplex PCR. The repertoire holds roughly 42,000 clones, with about 88% as singletons. The starting material was CD4+ T cells from peripheral blood mononuclear cells, obtained in the second trimester of pregnancy. The receptors derive from a female donor with multiple sclerosis, enrolled in a pregnancy study.

The rearrangement joins TRBV19 to TRBJ1-6; D not resolved. Trimming pared 5 bases from V and 7 bases from J, leaving 12 bases between. Germline assignment: CDR1 LNHDA and CDR2 SQIVND (reference sequence). The CDR3 is 14 amino acids. CDR3 sequence (DNA): TGTGCCAGTAGTGTACAAACCGGGAATTCACCCCTCCACTTT. Its protein is CASSVQTGNSPLHF.

V gene TRBV6-1 combines with J gene TRBJ1-2, with D possibly matching TRBD1 (6 bases). Germline CDR1 is MNHNS and CDR2 is SASEGT. The V and J ends lost 2 bases and 8 bases respectively, with 15 bases between them. This CDR3 is 14 amino acids long. Here the CDR3 DNA reads TGTGCCAGCAGTGAACACAGGGTCACCGCGGGCTACACCTTC. Its protein product is CASSEHRVTAGYTF.